This record covers a single T cell receptor beta chain. Donors ranged from 6 to 90 years old and were healthy Caucasians in Russia. This entry belongs to a study of blood T cells in healthy people across ages. Sample-barcoded 5' priming and a J-beta primer mix drove a second PCR of about 6 to 11 cycles. Each cDNA was tagged by a template-switch adaptor containing 12 random nucleotides. Using its own MiXCR run on the 5' RACE reads, TCRdb lists one record per CDR3 protein. The table lists 1.5 million to 2 million distinct CDR3 sequences, approximately 50% of them singletons, with more than 2% in the top ten. V was trimmed by 2 bases and J by 1 base, leaving 19 bases between them. Germline-derived CDR1 and CDR2 are SGHTA and FQGNSA. This CDR3 is built from 18 residues.

The TCR was taken from a woman in her 40s in good health. The chain recombines TRBV7-2 with TRBJ2-3, with D possibly being TRBD1 (6 bases). Sequencing was performed on blood. Here the CDR3 DNA reads TGTGCCAGCAGCTTACGTAACGTAAGGGGGTCTGGCACAGATACGCAGTATTTT. The encoded protein is CASSLRNVRGSGTDTQYF.